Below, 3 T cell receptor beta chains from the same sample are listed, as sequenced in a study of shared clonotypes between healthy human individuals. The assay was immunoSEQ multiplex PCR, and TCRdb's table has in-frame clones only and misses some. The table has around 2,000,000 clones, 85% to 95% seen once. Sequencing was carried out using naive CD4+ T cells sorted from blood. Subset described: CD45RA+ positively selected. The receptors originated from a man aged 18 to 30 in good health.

CDR3 nucleotide sequence: TGCGCCAGCAGTAGACAGGGGAGAACCGGGGAGCTGTTTTTT. Protein: CASSRQGRTGELFF. The chain uses TRBV10-2 and TRBJ2-2; 8 bases agree with TRBD1. This CDR3 comprises 14 residues. The V gene's germline CDR1 is WSHSY and CDR2 SAAADI. V shed 5 bases and J 5 bases; nucleotides not matched to a gene: 4.

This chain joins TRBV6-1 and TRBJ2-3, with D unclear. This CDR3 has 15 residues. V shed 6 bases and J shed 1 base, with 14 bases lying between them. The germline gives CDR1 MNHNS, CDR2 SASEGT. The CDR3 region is CASSKNQVGTDTQYF. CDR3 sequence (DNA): TGTGCCAGCAGCAAGAACCAAGTCGGCACAGATACGCAGTATTTT.

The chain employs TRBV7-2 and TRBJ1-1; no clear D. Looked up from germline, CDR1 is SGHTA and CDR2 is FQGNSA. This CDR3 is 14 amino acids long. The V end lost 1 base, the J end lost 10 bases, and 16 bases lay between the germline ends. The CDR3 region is CASSLDVVVVGAFF. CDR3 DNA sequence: TGTGCCAGCAGCTTAGATGTGGTTGTTGTTGGAGCTTTCTTT.